This T cell receptor (beta chain) was identified during a study of early T cells in non-severe SARS-CoV-2 infection. Individual cDNA molecules were tagged with unique molecular identifiers, the study reported. TCRdb reprocessed the 5' RACE reads via MiXCR and lists one record per CDR3 protein. The table lists about 60,000 distinct CDR3 sequences, around 13% of them singletons. The ends were cut back, 6 bases at V and 7 bases at J, with 15 bases in the middle. Germline CDR1 is SQVTM and CDR2 is ANQGSEA. CDR3 length: 12 residues. The gene calls are TRBV29-1 and TRBJ1-2; D possibly corresponds to TRBD1 (5 bases). Source material: whole blood. The sequence was collected from an adult who was a healthcare worker with PCR-confirmed SARS-CoV-2 infection or an uninfected control (not recorded which). CDR3: CSVREGRSGYTF. CDR3 nucleotides: TGCAGCGTCAGGGAGGGTCGGTCTGGCTACACCTTC.